Each of the 9 T cell receptor beta chains below was sequenced from the same sample in a study of T cells in Graves' hyperthyroidism and ophthalmopathy. TCR beta CDR3 regions were amplified from RNA. TCR CDR3 underwent first-round RT-PCR with the HTBI primer set. TCRdb itself ran the multiplex PCR reads through MiXCR, one entry per CDR3 protein. The table shows fewer than 450,000 distinct CDR3 sequences, with around 15% occurring only once. Sequencing was performed on blood. These receptors were taken from a woman aged 55 to 70 with Graves' ophthalmopathy.

V usage is TRBV9 and J usage is TRBJ1-1; maybe TRBD1 (6 bases). The CDR3 sequence is 15 residues long. Germline lookup yields CDR1 SGDLS and CDR2 YYNGEE. The V gene lost 0 bases and the J gene lost 3 bases, with 12 bases spanning the gap. This CDR3 reads CASSVGSGVDTEAFF. CDR3 DNA sequence: TGTGCCAGCAGCGTAGGTTCAGGGGTAGACACTGAAGCTTTCTTT.

The J gene is TRBJ2-7, the V gene TRBV12-3 or TRBV12-4; D might be TRBD2 (5 bases). Trimming removed 5 bases from V and 9 bases from J, with 20 bases in between. This CDR3 region has 14 residues. The CDR3 here is CASSAPGTLLGQYF. The CDR3 DNA reads as TGTGCCAGCAGTGCACCGGGAACCCTCCTGGGGCAGTACTTC.

This clonotype was recorded at least ten times. This rearrangement joins TRBV5-1 to TRBJ2-1; the match to TRBD2 covers 15 bases. There are 21 residues in the CDR3. Germline loops: CDR1 SGHRS, CDR2 YFSETQ. V shed 0 bases, J shed 7 bases, and the junction held 17 bases outside the gene matches. The CDR3 DNA follows: TGCGCCAGCAGCTTGGCCAATGGACTAGCGGGAGGGCCGGCCGGGGGGAATGAGCAGTTCTTC. This codes for CASSLANGLAGGPAGGNEQFF.

This clonotype was detected many times. The chain employs TRBV3-1 and TRBJ2-2, with a possible D match to TRBD2 (6 bases). The V end was cut by 1 base, the J end by 4 bases, with 22 bases between. Germline V CDR1 and CDR2: LGHDT, YNNKEL (reference sequence). CDR3 length: 19 amino acids. The CDR3 nucleotides are TGTGCCAGCAGCCAAGGAATAGCGGAGATACTCCGAGGCACCGGGGAGCTGTTTTTT. Translating it yields CASSQGIAEILRGTGELFF.

This clonotype has at least ten counts. The chain is built from TRBV5-1 and TRBJ1-5; D remains ambiguous. The CDR3 has 17 amino acids. CDR1 is SGHRS and CDR2 is YFSETQ in the germline V gene. V lost 0 bases to trimming and J lost 0 bases, with 13 bases between them. The CDR3: CASSLGRSTYSNQPQHF. The CDR3 DNA follows: TGCGCCAGCAGCTTGGGTAGGAGTACTTATAGCAATCAGCCCCAGCATTTT.

The rearrangement uses TRBV7-2 and TRBJ2-3, with a weak D call TRBD1 (5 bases). Trimming pared 8 bases from V and 3 bases from J, leaving 18 bases between. There are 15 residues in the CDR3. Germline CDR1 and CDR2: SGHTA and FQGNSA. The CDR3 DNA sequence: TGTGCCAGCGCTACTGGGGCAGGATGGACAGATACGCAGTATTTT. The encoded protein is CASATGAGWTDTQYF.

This chain links TRBV5-1 with TRBJ2-2, with 10 positions matching TRBD1. From germline, CDR1 is SGHRS and CDR2 YFSETQ. V gave up 3 bases and J gave up 4 bases; unmatched junction bases: 0. CDR3 size: 14 residues. CDR3 region: CASSWDRGTGELFF. The CDR3 nucleotides are TGCGCCAGCAGCTGGGACAGGGGCACCGGGGAGCTGTTTTTT.

This clonotype was picked up many times. J is TRBJ2-1 and V is TRBV5-1; no clear D gene. Trimming stripped 3 bases from V and 5 bases from J, with 9 bases between. The length of the CDR3 is 13 residues. Germline V gives CDR1 SGHRS, CDR2 YFSETQ. The CDR3 DNA sequence: TGCGCCAGCAGCTCCGCGAGAAACAATGAGCAGTTCTTC. Its translation is CASSSARNNEQFF.

The table lists this clonotype with many counts. The rearrangement joins TRBV13 to TRBJ2-2; D may be TRBD2 (5 bases). V lost 2 bases and J lost 5, with 9 bases in between. CDR1 and CDR2 (germline): PRHDT, FYEKMQ (reference sequence). The CDR3 contains 14 residues. CDR3 coding DNA: TGTGCCAGCAGCTTACCCGGGGAGACCGGGGAGCTGTTTTTT. It encodes CASSLPGETGELFF.